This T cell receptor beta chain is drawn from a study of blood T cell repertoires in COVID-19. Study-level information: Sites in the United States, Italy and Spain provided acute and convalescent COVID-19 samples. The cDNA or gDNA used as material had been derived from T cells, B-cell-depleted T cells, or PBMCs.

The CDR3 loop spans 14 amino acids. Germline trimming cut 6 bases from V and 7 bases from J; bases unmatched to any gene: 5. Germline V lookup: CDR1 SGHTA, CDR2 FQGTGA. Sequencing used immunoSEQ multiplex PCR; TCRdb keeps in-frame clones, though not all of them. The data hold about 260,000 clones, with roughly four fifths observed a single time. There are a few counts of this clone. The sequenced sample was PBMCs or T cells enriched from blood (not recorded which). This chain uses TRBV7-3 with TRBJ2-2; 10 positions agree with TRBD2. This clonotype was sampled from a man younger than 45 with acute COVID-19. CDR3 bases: TGTGCCAGCAGTTCCACTAGCGGGGTCGGGGAGCTGTTTTTT. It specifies CASSSTSGVGELFF.